The 13 T cell receptor beta chains in this list originate from one sample, sequenced in a study of cytomegalovirus exposure and HLA in healthy donors. 60 Vbeta and 13 Jbeta primers were used in PCR. Method: immunoSEQ multiplex PCR; TCRdb's copy keeps in-frame clones and lacks some. In the table there are approximately 150,000 clones, over 70% of which are singletons. Sequenced input: PBMCs. The receptor set was obtained from a man in his thirties or forties in good health and CMV-seropositive.

The chain carries TRBV4-1 and TRBJ1-5, with D maybe TRBD1 (6 bases). V shed 3 bases and J shed 4 bases, with 10 bases lying between them. The CDR3 spans 14 residues. Germline-derived CDR1 and CDR2 are MGHRA and YSYEKL. The CDR3, as DNA: TGCGCCAGCAGCCAGCCAGGGGAAAATCAGCCCCAGCATTTT. This sequence encodes CASSQPGENQPQHF.

V and J are TRBV19 and TRBJ1-2, with D possibly matching TRBD1 (6 bases). V lost 6 bases and J 4 bases, leaving 18 bases between the germline ends. Germline V gene sequence: CDR1 LNHDA, CDR2 SQIVND (reference sequence). The CDR3 is 15 amino acids. CDR3 sequence (DNA): TGTGCCAGTAGGGATCAAGCACAGGGTCTCTATGGCTACACCTTC. Translation: CASRDQAQGLYGYTF.

The chain is built from TRBV7-9 and TRBJ2-3; TRBD1 agrees at 12 bases. This CDR3 comprises 16 residues. CDR1 SEHNR and CDR2 FQNEAQ come from the germline V gene (reference sequence). After removal of 1 base from V and 6 bases from J, the junction contained 5 bases not matched to a gene. The CDR3 nucleotides read TGTGCCAGCAGCTTAGGCCCGGGACAGGGGGCCGATACGCAGTATTTT. Residues: CASSLGPGQGADTQYF.

CDR3 residues: CASSVARGQGVSYNEKLFF. The CDR3 nucleotides read TGTGCCAGCAGCGTCGCCCGGGGACAGGGGGTGTCGTATAATGAAAAACTGTTTTTT. J is TRBJ1-4 and V is TRBV9; 11 bases match TRBD1. Germline trimming cut 2 bases from V and 4 bases from J; bases unmatched to any gene: 13. CDR1 is SGDLS, CDR2 YYNGEE, per germline. There are 19 residues in the CDR3.

CDR3 sequence (DNA): TGTGCCAGCGCGGGACAGGGAGGTACAGATACGCAGTATTTT. Its translation: CASAGQGGTDTQYF. This sequence joins TRBV2 and TRBJ2-3; 9 nucleotides line up with TRBD1. The CDR3 is made up of 14 amino acids. The trim removed 8 bases at V and 3 bases at J, leaving 6 bases unmatched. The germline V gene has CDR1 SNHLY and CDR2 FYNNEI.

V gene TRBV6-1 combines with J gene TRBJ1-2, with 7 bases lining up with TRBD1. The CDR3 runs to 15 residues. With 3 bases clipped from V and 7 bases from J, the junction kept 11 bases outside the gene matches. Germline lookup yields CDR1 MNHNS and CDR2 SASEGT. CDR3 loop: CASSERNRGLTGYTF. In nucleotides, the CDR3 is TGTGCCAGCAGTGAGCGGAACAGGGGTCTGACTGGCTACACCTTC.

The chain is built from TRBV6-1 and TRBJ2-5, with D uncertain. Germline V gives CDR1 MNHNS, CDR2 SASEGT. This CDR3 has 12 residues. The V end lost 1 base, the J end lost 9 bases, and 9 bases lay between the germline ends. The CDR3 loop is CASSEDRRSQYF. In DNA form, the CDR3 reads TGTGCCAGCAGTGAAGACCGGCGGTCCCAGTACTTC.

CDR3 DNA: TGTGCCAGCTCACCATTCAGGGGGAGCACAGATACGCAGTATTTT. It is translated as CASSPFRGSTDTQYF. The V call is TRBV18, the J call TRBJ2-3; 7 bases are shared with TRBD1. Germline V lookup: CDR1 KGHSH, CDR2 LQKENI. V lost 2 bases to trimming and J lost 0 bases; unmatched junction nucleotides: 2. This CDR3 has 15 residues.

The chain employs TRBV6-5 and TRBJ1-4; D is unclear. V dropped 2 bases and J dropped 11 bases, with 12 bases sitting between them. The CDR3 sequence is 13 residues long. Germline V CDR1 and CDR2: MNHEY, SVGAGI. CDR3 protein: CASSYLEAGKLFF. CDR3 DNA sequence: TGTGCCAGCAGTTACCTCGAGGCTGGCAAACTGTTTTTT.

The CDR3 nucleotides are TGCGCCAGCAGCCTCTACGCCGGGACAATTAACAATGAGCAGTTCTTC. This gives the protein CASSLYAGTINNEQFF. V is TRBV4-1 and J is TRBJ2-1; the D gene is possibly TRBD1 (6 bases). The CDR3 has 16 amino acids. Trimming stripped 4 bases from V and 5 bases from J, with 18 bases between. Germline loops: CDR1 MGHRA, CDR2 YSYEKL.

This clone was found a few times. The V call is TRBV16, the J call TRBJ2-2, with unresolved D. CDR3 length: 13 residues. Germline CDR1 KGHSY, CDR2 FQNENV. V lost 4 bases and J lost 7, with 10 bases in between. The CDR3 coding sequence is TGTGCCAGCAGCCGGTCTAGAAACGGGGAGCTGTTTTTT. Amino acid sequence: CASSRSRNGELFF.

The rearrangement joins TRBV30 to TRBJ1-2; 9 nucleotides agree with TRBD1. V lost 7 bases to trimming and J lost 2 bases; unmatched junction nucleotides: 2. The CDR3 length is 12 residues. The germline CDR1 and CDR2 sequences are GTSNPN and SVGIG (reference sequence). The CDR3 bases are TGTGCCTCACAGGGGGCGAACTATGGCTACACCTTC. Translation gives CASQGANYGYTF.

The CDR3 here is CASSIRRGNYGYTF. CDR3 in DNA: TGTGCCAGTAGTATCAGAAGGGGGAACTATGGCTACACCTTC. The chain joins TRBV19 to TRBJ1-2; TRBD1 might be the D (6 bases). Trimming pared 3 bases from V and 2 bases from J, leaving 10 bases between. Germline values: CDR1 LNHDA, CDR2 SQIVND (reference sequence). CDR3 size: 14 residues.